This T cell receptor beta chain was sequenced in a study of monozygotic twins with cystic fibrosis. Study-level points and caveats: The repertoire was suggested to be naive-dominated, clonality median roughly 0.0093. In 13 of 16 pairs, V gene usage was closest to the co-twin's.

This clone has only one observation. Its antigen is still unknown. Sequencing used immunoSEQ multiplex PCR; TCRdb keeps in-frame clones, though not all of them. This sample yields 20,000 or so clones, of which about 86% are seen a single time; over 1% belongs to the top ten. V shed 3 bases and J shed 5 bases, with 14 bases lying between them. This CDR3 region has 14 residues. Germline V gene sequence: CDR1 SGHVS, CDR2 FNYEAQ. This chain uses TRBV7-6 with TRBJ2-7; D is ambiguous. Sequencing was done on a sample of blood. The source is a woman aged 25 to 39 with cystic fibrosis. In nucleotides, the CDR3 is TGTGCCAGCAGCTTCAGGTTGGGTGAGGACGAGCAGTACTTC. It yields the protein CASSFRLGEDEQYF.